This T cell receptor beta chain was observed in a study of radiotherapy plus CTLA-4 blockade in lung cancer. This clone was picked up a small number of times. Germline V gene data show CDR1 as SGHTS and CDR2 as YDEGEE. The CDR3 is made up of 11 amino acids. The germline V and J ends were trimmed by 6 bases and 6 bases, with 10 bases remaining between them. Sequenced by immunoSEQ multiplex PCR; TCRdb stores in-frame clones only, minus some. The top ten hold 15% to 20% of the sample, which has about 45,000 clones, roughly 60% seen once. The rearrangement links TRBV5-8 to TRBJ2-7, with D perhaps TRBD1 (5 bases). The specimen comprised peripheral blood, sampled from a patient treated with radiotherapy plus ipilimumab. The TCR was taken from a human donor with non-small cell lung cancer who had a partial response to radiotherapy plus ipilimumab. In nucleotides, the CDR3 is TGTGCCAGCACCAGCAGGGCCGAGCAGTACTTC. Amino acid sequence: CASTSRAEQYF. The full variable domain, in which reference TRBV5-8 and TRBJ2-7 provide the parts outside the CDR3, is EAGVTQSPTHLIKTRGQQATLRCSPISGHTSVYWYQQALGLGLQFLLWYDEGEERNRGNFPPRFSGRQFPNYSSELNVNALELEDSALYLCASTSRAEQYFGPGTRLTVT.